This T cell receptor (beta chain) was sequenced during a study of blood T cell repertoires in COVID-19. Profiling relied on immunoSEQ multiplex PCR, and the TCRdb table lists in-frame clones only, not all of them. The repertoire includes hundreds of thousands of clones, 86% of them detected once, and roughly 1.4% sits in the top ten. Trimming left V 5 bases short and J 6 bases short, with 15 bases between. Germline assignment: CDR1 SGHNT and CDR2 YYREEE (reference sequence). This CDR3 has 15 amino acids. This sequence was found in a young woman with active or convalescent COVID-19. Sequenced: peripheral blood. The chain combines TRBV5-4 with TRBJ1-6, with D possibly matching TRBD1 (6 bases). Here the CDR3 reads CASSRTASFNSPLHF. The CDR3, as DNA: TGTGCCAGCAGTCGGACAGCCTCTTTTAATTCACCCCTCCACTTT.